This is a list of T cell receptor beta chains from one sample in a study of tumor-infiltrating lymphocytes in localized non-small cell lung cancer. Using immunoSEQ multiplex PCR, the repertoire was profiled, and TCRdb retains in-frame clones only, with some absent. The sample includes thousands of clones, approximately 72% of them seen just once. The source material was lung tumor tissue. Receptors originate from a human donor with non-small cell lung cancer. CDR3s include the opening cysteine and the closing phenylalanine or tryptophan. The order of the fields is CDR3 DNA, CDR3 protein, D gene, J gene, clone size, V gene. D genes are given only for firm matches. Clone size, where shown, is once, few, many, or a class for clones that have expanded.

DNA: TGTGCCAGCAGCCCCCGACCCCCCTCAGGGCATGGCTACACCTTC; CDR3: CASSPRPPSGHGYTF; D: -; J: TRBJ1-2; size: -; V: TRBV14
DNA: TGTGCCAGCAGCTTAGAGATCCCGACAAGGGAAAAACTGTTTTTT; CDR3: CASSLEIPTREKLFF; D: -; J: TRBJ1-4; size: few; V: TRBV7-9
DNA: TGTGCCAGCAGTGGGAACCCGGGGAACACTGAAGCTTTCTTT; CDR3: CASSGNPGNTEAFF; D: -; J: TRBJ1-1; size: few; V: TRBV6-4
DNA: TGTGCCAGTAGTGAGCCCCTGTCAGGGACAGATACGCAGTATTTT; CDR3: CASSEPLSGTDTQYF; D: -; J: TRBJ2-3; size: -; V: TRBV19
DNA: TGTGCCACCAGCAGAGTAGGACAAGAGAACACTGAAGCTTTCTTT; CDR3: CATSRVGQENTEAFF; D: -; J: TRBJ1-1; size: -; V: TRBV15
DNA: TGTGCCAGCAGCTCACGGGGGCCCGGCACAGATACGCAGTATTTT; CDR3: CASSSRGPGTDTQYF; D: -; J: TRBJ2-3; size: -; V: TRBV11-2
DNA: TGTGCCAGCAGCTTCTGGGAGAAAGAAGCTTTCTTT; CDR3: CASSFWEKEAFF; D: -; J: TRBJ1-1; size: -; V: TRBV11-2
DNA: TGTGCCAGCAGCTCTAAATATGGGGACAGGGGCGAGACCCAGTACTTC; CDR3: CASSSKYGDRGETQYF; D: TRBD1; J: TRBJ2-5; size: -; V: TRBV7-6
DNA: TGTGCCAGCAGTTACTCGAGCACCGTCAATCAGCCCCAGCATTTT; CDR3: CASSYSSTVNQPQHF; D: -; J: TRBJ1-5; size: -; V: TRBV6-5
DNA: TGTGCCAGCAGCTTCCCGAGGGACACCAGCAGGACCTATGGCTACACCTTC; CDR3: CASSFPRDTSRTYGYTF; D: -; J: TRBJ1-2; size: -; V: TRBV5-6
DNA: TGTGCCAGTAGTTTGACAGGGTTAGGGGCCAACGTCCTGACTTTC; CDR3: CASSLTGLGANVLTF; D: TRBD1; J: TRBJ2-6; size: -; V: TRBV19
DNA: TGTGCCAGCAGTCTGTATTTTTCGACAGGGACCTACGAGCAGTACTTC; CDR3: CASSLYFSTGTYEQYF; D: TRBD1; J: TRBJ2-7; size: -; V: TRBV27
DNA: TGTGCCAGCAGTTTACGGGGACCAATTCAAACTTCCTACGAGCAGTACTTC; CDR3: CASSLRGPIQTSYEQYF; D: -; J: TRBJ2-7; size: -; V: TRBV27